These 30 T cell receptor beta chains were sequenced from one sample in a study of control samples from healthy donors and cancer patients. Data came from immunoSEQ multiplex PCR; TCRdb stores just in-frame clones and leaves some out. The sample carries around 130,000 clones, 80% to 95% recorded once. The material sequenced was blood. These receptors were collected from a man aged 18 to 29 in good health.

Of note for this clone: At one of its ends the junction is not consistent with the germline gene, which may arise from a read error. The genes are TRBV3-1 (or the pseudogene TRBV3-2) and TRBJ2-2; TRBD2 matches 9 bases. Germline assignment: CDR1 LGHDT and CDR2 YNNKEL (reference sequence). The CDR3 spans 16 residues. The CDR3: CARSRWGGGAAGELFF. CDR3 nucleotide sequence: TGTGCCCGCAGCCGATGGGGCGGGGGGGCGGCCGGGGAGCTGTTTTTT.

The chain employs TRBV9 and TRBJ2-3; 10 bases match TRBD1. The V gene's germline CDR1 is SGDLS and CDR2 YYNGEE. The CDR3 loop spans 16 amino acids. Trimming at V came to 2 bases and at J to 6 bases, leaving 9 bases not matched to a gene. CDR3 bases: TGTGCCAGCAGCGTTTCTCGGGACAGGGGTTATGATACGCAGTATTTT. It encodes CASSVSRDRGYDTQYF.

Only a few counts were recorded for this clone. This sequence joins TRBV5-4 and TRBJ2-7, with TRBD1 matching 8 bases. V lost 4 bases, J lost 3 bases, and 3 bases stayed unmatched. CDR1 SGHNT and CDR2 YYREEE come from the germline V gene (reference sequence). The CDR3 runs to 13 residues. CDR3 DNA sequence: TGTGCCAGCAGCACCGACAGGGGCTACGAGCAGTACTTC. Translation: CASSTDRGYEQYF. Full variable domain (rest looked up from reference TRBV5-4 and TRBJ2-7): ETGVTQSPTHLIKTRGQQVTLRCSSQSGHNTVSWYQQALGQGPQFIFQYYREEENGRGNFPPRFSGLQFPNYSSELNVNALELDDSALYLCASSTDRGYEQYFGPGTRLTVT.

This CDR3 reads CASSLFRRDGYTF. CDR3 nucleotides: TGTGCCAGCAGCTTATTCCGCCGGGATGGCTACACCTTC. This chain joins TRBV11-2 and TRBJ1-2; D is unresolved. The V end lost 2 bases, the J end lost 6 bases, and 10 bases lay between the germline ends. This CDR3 is 13 amino acids long. Germline V CDR1 and CDR2: SGHAT, FQNNGV. Together with reference TRBV11-2 and TRBJ1-2, the CDR3 gives the full variable domain: EAGVAQSPRYKIIEKRQSVAFWCNPISGHATLYWYQQILGQGPKLLIQFQNNGVVDDSQLPKDRFSAERLKGVDSTLKIQPAKLEDSAVYLCASSLFRRDGYTFGSGTRLTVV.

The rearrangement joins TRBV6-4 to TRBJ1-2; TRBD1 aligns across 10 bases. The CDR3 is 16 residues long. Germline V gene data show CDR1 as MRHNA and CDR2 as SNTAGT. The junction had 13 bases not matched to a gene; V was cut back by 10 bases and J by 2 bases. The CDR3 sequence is CANPSVGDRGNYGYTF. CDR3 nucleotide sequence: TGTGCCAACCCTTCCGTGGGGGACAGGGGCAACTATGGCTACACCTTC.

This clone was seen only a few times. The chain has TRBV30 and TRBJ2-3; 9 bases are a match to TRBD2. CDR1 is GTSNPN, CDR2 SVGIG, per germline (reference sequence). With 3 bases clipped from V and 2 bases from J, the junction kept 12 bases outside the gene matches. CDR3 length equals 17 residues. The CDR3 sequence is CAWRAPFLAGLTDTQYF. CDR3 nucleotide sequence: TGTGCCTGGAGGGCTCCCTTTCTAGCGGGGCTCACAGATACGCAGTATTTT.

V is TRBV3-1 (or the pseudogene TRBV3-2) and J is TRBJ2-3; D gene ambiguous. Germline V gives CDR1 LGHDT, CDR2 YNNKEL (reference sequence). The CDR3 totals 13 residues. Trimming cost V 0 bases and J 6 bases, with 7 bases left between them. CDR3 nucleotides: TGTGCCAGCAGCCAAGAAGGCGCGGATACGCAGTATTTT. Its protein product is CASSQEGADTQYF.

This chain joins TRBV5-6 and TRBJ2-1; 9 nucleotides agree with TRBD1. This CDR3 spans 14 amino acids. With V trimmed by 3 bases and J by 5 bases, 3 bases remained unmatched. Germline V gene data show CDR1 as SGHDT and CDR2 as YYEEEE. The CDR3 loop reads CASSSRQGDNEQFF. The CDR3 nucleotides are TGTGCCAGCAGCTCCCGACAGGGGGACAATGAGCAGTTCTTC.

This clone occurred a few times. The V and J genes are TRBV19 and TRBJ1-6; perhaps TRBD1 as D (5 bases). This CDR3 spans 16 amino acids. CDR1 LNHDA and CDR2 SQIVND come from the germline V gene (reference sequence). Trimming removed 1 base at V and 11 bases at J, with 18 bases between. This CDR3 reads CASSIGWDGGLPPLHF. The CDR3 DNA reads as TGTGCCAGTAGTATAGGGTGGGACGGAGGCCTGCCACCCCTCCACTTT.

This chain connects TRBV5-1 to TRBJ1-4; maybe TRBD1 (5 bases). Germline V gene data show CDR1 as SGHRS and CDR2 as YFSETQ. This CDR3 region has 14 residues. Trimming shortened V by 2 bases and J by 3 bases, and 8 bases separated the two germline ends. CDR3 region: CASSLRGSNEKLFF. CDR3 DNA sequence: TGCGCCAGCAGCTTAAGGGGTTCTAATGAAAAACTGTTTTTT.

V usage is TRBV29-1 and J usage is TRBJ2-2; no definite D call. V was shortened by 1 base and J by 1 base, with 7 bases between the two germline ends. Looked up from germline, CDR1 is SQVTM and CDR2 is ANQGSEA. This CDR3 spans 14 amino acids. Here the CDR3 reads CSVEGTVNTGELFF. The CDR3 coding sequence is TGCAGCGTTGAAGGGACGGTGAACACCGGGGAGCTGTTTTTT.

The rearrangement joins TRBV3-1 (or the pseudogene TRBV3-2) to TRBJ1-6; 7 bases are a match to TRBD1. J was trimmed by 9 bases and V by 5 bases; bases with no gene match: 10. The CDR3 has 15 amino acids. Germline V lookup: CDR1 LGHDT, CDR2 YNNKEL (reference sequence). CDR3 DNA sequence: TGTGCCAGCAGCTACAGGGGTTCTTGGGGTTCACCCCTCCACTTT. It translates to CASSYRGSWGSPLHF.

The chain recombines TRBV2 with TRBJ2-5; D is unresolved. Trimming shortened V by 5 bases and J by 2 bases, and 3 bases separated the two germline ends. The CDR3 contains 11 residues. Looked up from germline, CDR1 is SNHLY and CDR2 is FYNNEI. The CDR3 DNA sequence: TGTGCCAGCAGTCTACAAGAGACCCAGTACTTC. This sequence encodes CASSLQETQYF.

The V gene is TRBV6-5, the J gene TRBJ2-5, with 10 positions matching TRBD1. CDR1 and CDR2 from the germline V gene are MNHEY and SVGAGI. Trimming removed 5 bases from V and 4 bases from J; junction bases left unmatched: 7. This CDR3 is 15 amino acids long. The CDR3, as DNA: TGTGCCAGCAGTAACCGGGACAGGGGTAGAGAGACCCAGTACTTC. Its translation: CASSNRDRGRETQYF.

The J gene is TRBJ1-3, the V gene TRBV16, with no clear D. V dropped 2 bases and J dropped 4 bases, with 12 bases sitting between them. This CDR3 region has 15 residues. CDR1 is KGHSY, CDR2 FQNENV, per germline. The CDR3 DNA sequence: TGTGCCAGCAGCCAAAACTGGGGATTCGGAAACACCATATATTTT. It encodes CASSQNWGFGNTIYF.

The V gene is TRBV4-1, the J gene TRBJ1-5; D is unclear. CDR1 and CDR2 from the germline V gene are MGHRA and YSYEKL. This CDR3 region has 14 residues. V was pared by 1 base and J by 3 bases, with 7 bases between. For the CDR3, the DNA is TGCGCCAGCAGCCAAGTCCAGGTCAATCAGCCCCAGCATTTT. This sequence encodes CASSQVQVNQPQHF.

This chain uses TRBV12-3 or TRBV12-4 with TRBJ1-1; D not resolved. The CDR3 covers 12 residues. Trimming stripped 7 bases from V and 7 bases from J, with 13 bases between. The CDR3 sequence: CASTMRRYEAFF. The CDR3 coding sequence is TGTGCCAGCACCATGAGGAGGTATGAAGCTTTCTTT.

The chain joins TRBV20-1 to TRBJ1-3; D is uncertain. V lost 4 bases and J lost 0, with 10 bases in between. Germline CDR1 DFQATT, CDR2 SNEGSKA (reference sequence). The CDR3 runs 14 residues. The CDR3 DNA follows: TGCAGTGCTACTGAGATGATCTCTGGAAACACCATATATTTT. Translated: CSATEMISGNTIYF.

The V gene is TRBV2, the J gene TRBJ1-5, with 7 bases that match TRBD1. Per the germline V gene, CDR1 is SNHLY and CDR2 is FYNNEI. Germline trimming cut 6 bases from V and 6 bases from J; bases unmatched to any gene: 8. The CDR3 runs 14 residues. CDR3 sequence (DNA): TGTGCCAGCAGCTTACAGGGGAATACTCAGCCCCAGCATTTT. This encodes CASSLQGNTQPQHF.

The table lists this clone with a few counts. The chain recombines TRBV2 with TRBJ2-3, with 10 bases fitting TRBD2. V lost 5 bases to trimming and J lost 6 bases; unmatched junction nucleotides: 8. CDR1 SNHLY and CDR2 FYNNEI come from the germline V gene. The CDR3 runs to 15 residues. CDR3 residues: CASSFTSGAVDTQYF. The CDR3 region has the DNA TGTGCCAGCAGTTTTACTAGCGGGGCTGTGGATACGCAGTATTTT.

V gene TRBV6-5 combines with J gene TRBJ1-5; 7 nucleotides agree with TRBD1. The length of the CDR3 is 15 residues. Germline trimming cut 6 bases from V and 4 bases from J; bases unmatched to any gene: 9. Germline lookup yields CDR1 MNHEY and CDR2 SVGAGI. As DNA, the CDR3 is TGTGCCAGCAGGATATGGGACAGTTATAATCAGCCCCAGCATTTT. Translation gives CASRIWDSYNQPQHF.

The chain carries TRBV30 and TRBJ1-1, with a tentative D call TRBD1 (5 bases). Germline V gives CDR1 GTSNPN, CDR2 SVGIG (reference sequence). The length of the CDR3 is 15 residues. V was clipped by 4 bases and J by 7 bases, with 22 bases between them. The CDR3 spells CAWMVGAGLKGEAFF. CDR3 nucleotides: TGTGCCTGGATGGTAGGGGCCGGGTTAAAGGGTGAAGCTTTCTTT.

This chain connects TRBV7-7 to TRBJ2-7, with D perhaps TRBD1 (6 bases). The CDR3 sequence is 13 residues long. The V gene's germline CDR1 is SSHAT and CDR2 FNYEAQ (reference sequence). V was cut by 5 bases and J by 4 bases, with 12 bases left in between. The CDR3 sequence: CASSLSGEYEQYF. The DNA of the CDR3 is TGTGCCAGCAGCCTATCAGGGGAATACGAGCAGTACTTC.

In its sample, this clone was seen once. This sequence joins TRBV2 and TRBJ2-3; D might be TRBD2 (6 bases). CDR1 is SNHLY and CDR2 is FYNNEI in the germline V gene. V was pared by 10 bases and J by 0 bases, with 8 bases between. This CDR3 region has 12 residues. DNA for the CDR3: TGTGCCACAGGACTAAGCACAGATACGCAGTATTTT. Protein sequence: CATGLSTDTQYF.

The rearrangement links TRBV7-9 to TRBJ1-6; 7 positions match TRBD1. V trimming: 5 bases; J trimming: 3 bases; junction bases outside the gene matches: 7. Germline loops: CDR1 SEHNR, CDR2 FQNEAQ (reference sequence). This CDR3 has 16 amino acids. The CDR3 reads CASSGRQGLYNSPLHF. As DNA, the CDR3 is TGTGCCAGCAGCGGGAGACAGGGCCTCTATAATTCACCCCTCCACTTT.

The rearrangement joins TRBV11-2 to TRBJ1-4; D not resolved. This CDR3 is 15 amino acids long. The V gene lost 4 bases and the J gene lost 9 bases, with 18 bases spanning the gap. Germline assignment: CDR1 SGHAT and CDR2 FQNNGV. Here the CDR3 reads CASSSPRAGLKKLFF. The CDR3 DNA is TGTGCCAGCAGCTCGCCGCGGGCGGGTTTGAAAAAACTGTTTTTT. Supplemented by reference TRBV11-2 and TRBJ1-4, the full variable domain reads EAGVAQSPRYKIIEKRQSVAFWCNPISGHATLYWYQQILGQGPKLLIQFQNNGVVDDSQLPKDRFSAERLKGVDSTLKIQPAKLEDSAVYLCASSSPRAGLKKLFFGSGTQLSVL.

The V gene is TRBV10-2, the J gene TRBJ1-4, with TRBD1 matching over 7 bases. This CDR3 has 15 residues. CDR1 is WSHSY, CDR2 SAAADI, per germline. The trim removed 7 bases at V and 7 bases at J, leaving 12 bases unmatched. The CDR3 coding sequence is TGCGCCAGCACTGCTCGATCAGGGGGAGGTGAAAAACTGTTTTTT. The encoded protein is CASTARSGGGEKLFF.

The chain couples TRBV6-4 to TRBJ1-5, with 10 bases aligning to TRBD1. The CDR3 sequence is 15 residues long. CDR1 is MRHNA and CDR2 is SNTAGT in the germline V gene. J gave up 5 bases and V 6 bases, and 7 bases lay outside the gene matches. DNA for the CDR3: TGTGCCAGCAGCGCCACCGGGACAGGGGATCAGCCCCAGCATTTT. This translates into CASSATGTGDQPQHF.

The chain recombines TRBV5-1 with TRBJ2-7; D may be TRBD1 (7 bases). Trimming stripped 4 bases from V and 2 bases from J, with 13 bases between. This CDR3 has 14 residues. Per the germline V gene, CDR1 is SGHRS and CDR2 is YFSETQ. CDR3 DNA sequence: TGCGCCAGCAGCCCCGGAGGGGGCACCTACGAGCAGTACTTC. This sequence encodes CASSPGGGTYEQYF.

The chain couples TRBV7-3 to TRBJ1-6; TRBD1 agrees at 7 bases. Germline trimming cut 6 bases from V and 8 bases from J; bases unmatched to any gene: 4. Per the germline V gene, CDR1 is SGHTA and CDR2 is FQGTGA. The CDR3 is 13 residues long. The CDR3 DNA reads TGTGCCAGCAGTACCGACAGGGATTCACCCCTCCACTTT. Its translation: CASSTDRDSPLHF.